The clone carrying this T cell receptor (beta chain) was seen more than once but under ten times. The method was immunoSEQ multiplex PCR; TCRdb's version includes in-frame clones alone and lacks a portion of them. The repertoire has approximately 470,000 clones, over 70% of them found once; the top ten carry about 13%. This sample stems from a study of shared clonotypes between healthy human individuals. Germline CDR1 LGHNA, CDR2 YNFKEQ. This CDR3 is 15 amino acids long. Trimming took 1 base from V and 0 from J; bases not matched to a gene: 1. The sequenced sample was PBMCs. This rearrangement joins TRBV4-2 to TRBJ2-7, with 9 positions matching TRBD2. The source of this sequence is a middle-aged woman in good health. Some clones in this sample may be carry-over from other donors' samples. This CDR3 is CASSQATSGSYEQYF. The CDR3 nucleotides are TGTGCCAGCAGCCAAGCGACTAGCGGCTCCTACGAGCAGTACTTC.